The clone carrying this T cell receptor beta chain was counted between two and nine times. What it binds is unknown. The data were taken from a study of radiotherapy plus CTLA-4 blockade in lung cancer. Study context: There were objective responses in 18% of patients, and about 31% had disease control.

Points from the study as a whole: Clones derived from tumor TCRs expanded in blood after radiotherapy plus ipilimumab.

Germline V gives CDR1 SEHNR, CDR2 FQNEAQ (reference sequence). V shed 2 bases, J shed 6 bases, and the junction held 4 bases outside the gene matches. The CDR3 has 13 amino acids. Sequencing was performed with immunoSEQ multiplex PCR; in TCRdb, only in-frame clones are kept and a portion is missing. The data show about 80,000 clones, with around 84% seen just once and 0.85% to 0.95% held by the top ten. The chain couples TRBV7-9 to TRBJ2-7; 7 bases fit TRBD2. This specimen was peripheral blood, taken from a patient treated with radiotherapy plus ipilimumab. This sequence was found in a human donor with non-small cell lung cancer who had stable disease on radiotherapy plus ipilimumab. Here the CDR3 reads CASSLRGEGEQYF. CDR3 in DNA: TGTGCCAGCAGCTTACGAGGGGAGGGCGAGCAGTACTTC.